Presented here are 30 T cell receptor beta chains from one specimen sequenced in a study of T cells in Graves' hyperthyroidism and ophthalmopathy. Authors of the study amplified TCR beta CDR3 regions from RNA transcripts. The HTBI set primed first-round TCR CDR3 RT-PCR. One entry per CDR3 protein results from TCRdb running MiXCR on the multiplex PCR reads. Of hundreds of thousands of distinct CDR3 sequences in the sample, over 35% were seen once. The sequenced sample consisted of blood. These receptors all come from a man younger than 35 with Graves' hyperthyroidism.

The CDR3 loop reads CASRPGTAGQPQHF. The CDR3 coding sequence is TGTGCCAGCAGGCCAGGGACAGCGGGTCAGCCCCAGCATTTT. The chain joins TRBV19 to TRBJ1-5, with 7 bases that match TRBD1. Germline trimming cut 9 bases from V and 6 bases from J; bases unmatched to any gene: 11. From germline, CDR1 is LNHDA and CDR2 SQIVND (reference sequence). This CDR3 has 14 residues.

The CDR3 sequence: CASWDGSYNSPLHF. The CDR3 DNA reads TGTGCCAGTTGGGACGGCTCCTATAATTCACCCCTCCACTTT. The J gene is TRBJ1-6, the V gene TRBV6-4; D is perhaps TRBD1 (5 bases). The germline gives CDR1 MRHNA, CDR2 SNTAGT. Trimming removed 9 bases from V and 0 bases from J, with 9 bases in between. This CDR3 is 14 amino acids long.

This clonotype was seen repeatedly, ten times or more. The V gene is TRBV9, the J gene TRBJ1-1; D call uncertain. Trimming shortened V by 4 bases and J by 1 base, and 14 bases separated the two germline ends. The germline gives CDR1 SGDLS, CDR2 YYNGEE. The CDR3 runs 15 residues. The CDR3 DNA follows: TGTGCCAGCAGCCCAGGTGGACGCTGGAACACTGAAGCTTTCTTT. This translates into CASSPGGRWNTEAFF.

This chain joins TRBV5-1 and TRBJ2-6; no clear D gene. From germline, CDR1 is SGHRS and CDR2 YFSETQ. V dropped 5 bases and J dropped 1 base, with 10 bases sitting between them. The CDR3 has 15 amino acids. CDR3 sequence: CASRPFGSGANVLTF. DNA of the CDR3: TGCGCCAGCAGACCGTTTGGGTCTGGGGCCAACGTCCTGACTTTC.

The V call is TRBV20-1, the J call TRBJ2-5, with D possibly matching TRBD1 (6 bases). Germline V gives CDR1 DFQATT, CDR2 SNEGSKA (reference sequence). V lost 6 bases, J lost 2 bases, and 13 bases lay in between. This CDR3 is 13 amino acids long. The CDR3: CSAPRTAQETQYF. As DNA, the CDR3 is TGCAGTGCCCCTAGGACAGCACAAGAGACCCAGTACTTC.

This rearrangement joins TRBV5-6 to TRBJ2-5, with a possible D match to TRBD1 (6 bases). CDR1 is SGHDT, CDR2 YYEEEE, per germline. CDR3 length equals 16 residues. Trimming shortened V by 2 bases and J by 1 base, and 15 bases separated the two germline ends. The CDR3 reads CASSFQAGTSQETQYF. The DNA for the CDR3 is TGTGCCAGCAGCTTCCAAGCTGGGACATCCCAAGAGACCCAGTACTTC.

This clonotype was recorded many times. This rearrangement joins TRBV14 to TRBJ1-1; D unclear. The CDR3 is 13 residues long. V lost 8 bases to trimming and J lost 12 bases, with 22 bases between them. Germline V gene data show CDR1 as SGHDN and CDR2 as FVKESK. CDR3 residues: CASRGEGTMPTFF. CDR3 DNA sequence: TGTGCCAGCCGGGGAGAGGGAACTATGCCGACTTTCTTT.

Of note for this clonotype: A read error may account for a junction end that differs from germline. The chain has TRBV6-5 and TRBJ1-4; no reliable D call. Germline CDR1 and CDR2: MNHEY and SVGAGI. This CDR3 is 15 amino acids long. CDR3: CAISYEGQLGEKLFF. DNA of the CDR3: TGTGCCATCAGTTACGAGGGTCAGCTGGGTGAAAAACTGTTTTTT.

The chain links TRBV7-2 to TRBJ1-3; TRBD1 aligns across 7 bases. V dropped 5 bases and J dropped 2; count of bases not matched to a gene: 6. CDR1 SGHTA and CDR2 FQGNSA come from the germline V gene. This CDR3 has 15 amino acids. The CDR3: CASSAWTGAGNTIYF. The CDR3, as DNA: TGTGCCAGCAGCGCATGGACAGGTGCTGGAAACACCATATATTTT.

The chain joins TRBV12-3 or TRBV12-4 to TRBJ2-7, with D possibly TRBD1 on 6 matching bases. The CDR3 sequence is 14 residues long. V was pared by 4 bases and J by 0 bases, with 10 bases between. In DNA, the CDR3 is TGTGCCAGCAGTTCAGGGGACAACTCCTACGAGCAGTACTTC. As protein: CASSSGDNSYEQYF.

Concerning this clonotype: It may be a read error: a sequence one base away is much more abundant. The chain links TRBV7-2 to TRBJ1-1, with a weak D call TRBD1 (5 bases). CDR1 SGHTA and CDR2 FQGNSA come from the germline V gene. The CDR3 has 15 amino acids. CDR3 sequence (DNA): TGTGCCGGCAGTCCCTCCTCGCAGGGTGGCACTGAAGCTTTCTTT. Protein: CAGSPSSQGGTEAFF. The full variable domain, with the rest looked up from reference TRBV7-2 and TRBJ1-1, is GAGVSQSPSNKVTEKGKDVELRCDPISGHTALYWYRQSLGQGLEFLIYFQGNSAPDKSGLPSDRFSAERTGGSVSTLTIQRTQQEDSAVYLCAGSPSSQGGTEAFFGQGTRLTVV.

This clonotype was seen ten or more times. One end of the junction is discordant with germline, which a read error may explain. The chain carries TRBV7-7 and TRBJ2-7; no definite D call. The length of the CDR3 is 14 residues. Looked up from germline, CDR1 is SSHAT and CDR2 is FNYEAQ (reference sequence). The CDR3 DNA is TGTGCTAGCAGCCCCGACACATACTCCTACGAGCAGTACTTC. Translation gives CASSPDTYSYEQYF.

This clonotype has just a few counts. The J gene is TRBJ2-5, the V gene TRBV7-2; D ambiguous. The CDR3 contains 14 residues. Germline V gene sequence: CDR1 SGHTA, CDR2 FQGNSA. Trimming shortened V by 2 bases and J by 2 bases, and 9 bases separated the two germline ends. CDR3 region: CASSLSGDQETQYF. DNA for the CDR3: TGTGCCAGCAGCTTATCTGGAGATCAAGAGACCCAGTACTTC.

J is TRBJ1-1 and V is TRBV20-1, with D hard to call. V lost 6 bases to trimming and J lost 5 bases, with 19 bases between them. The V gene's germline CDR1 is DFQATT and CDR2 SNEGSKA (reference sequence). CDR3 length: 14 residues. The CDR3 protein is CSARKGPFGTEAFF. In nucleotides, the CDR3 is TGCAGTGCCAGAAAAGGACCCTTCGGGACTGAAGCTTTCTTT.

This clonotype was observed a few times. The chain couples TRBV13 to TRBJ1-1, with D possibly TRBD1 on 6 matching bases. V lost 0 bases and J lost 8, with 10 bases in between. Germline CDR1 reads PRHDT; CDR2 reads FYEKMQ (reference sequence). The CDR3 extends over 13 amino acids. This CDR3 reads CASSLGAGVEAFF. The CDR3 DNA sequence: TGTGCCAGCAGCTTAGGAGCAGGGGTGGAAGCTTTCTTT.

The CDR3: CASSVPLAGVADTQYF. DNA for the CDR3: TGTGCCAGCAGCGTACCCCTAGCGGGAGTTGCAGATACGCAGTATTTT. The J gene is TRBJ2-3, the V gene TRBV9; TRBD2 agrees at 10 bases. CDR1 is SGDLS, CDR2 YYNGEE, per germline. Germline trimming cut 1 base from V and 4 bases from J; bases unmatched to any gene: 6. The CDR3 has 16 residues.

Here the CDR3 DNA reads TGCAGTGCTCTCTTAGGACAGCCCCAGCATTTT. It codes for CSALLGQPQHF. The chain recombines TRBV20-1 with TRBJ1-5, with unresolved D. CDR3 size: 11 residues. Germline V lookup: CDR1 DFQATT, CDR2 SNEGSKA (reference sequence). V gave up 5 bases and J gave up 7 bases, with 9 bases separating them.

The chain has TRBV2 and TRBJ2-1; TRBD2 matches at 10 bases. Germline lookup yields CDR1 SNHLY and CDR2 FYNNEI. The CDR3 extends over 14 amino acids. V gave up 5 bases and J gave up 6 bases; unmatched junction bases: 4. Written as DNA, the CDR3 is TGTGCCAGCAGTACTAGCGGGGCCGGCAATGAGCAGTTCTTC. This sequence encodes CASSTSGAGNEQFF.

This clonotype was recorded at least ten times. DNA for the CDR3: TGTGCCAGCAGAGCCGACGGGAGCACCGGCTACACCTTC. This codes for CASRADGSTGYTF. V gene TRBV2 combines with J gene TRBJ1-2; D remains unclear. Germline V gives CDR1 SNHLY, CDR2 FYNNEI. The CDR3 extends over 13 amino acids. V lost 6 bases and J 8 bases, leaving 16 bases between the germline ends.

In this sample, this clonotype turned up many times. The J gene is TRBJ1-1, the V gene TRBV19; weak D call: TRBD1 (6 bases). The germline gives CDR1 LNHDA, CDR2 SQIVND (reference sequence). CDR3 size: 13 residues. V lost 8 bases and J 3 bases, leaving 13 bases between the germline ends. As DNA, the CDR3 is TGTGCCAGTGAGGGGGGCATGGACACTGAAGCTTTCTTT. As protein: CASEGGMDTEAFF.

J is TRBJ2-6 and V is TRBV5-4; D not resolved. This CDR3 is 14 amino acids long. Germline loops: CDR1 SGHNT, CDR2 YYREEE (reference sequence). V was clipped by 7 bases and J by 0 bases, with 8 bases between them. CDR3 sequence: CASGAHSGANVLTF. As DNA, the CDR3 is TGTGCCAGCGGTGCCCACTCTGGGGCCAACGTCCTGACTTTC.

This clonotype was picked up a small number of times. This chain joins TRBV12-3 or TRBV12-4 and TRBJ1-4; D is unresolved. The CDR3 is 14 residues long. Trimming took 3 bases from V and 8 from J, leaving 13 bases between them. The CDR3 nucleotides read TGTGCCAGCAGTTTCGACGTCTCCTACGAAAAACTGTTTTTT. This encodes CASSFDVSYEKLFF.

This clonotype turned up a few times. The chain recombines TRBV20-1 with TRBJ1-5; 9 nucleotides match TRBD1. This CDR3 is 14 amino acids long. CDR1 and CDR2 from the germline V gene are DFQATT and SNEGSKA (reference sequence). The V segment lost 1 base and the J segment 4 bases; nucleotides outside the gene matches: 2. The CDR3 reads CSARGQGGNQPQHF. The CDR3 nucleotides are TGCAGTGCTAGAGGACAGGGGGGGAATCAGCCCCAGCATTTT.

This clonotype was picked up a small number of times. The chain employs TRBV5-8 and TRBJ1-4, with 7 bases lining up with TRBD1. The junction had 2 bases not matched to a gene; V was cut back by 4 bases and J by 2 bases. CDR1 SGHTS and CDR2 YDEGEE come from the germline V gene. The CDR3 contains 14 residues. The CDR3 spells CASSMTGTNEKLFF. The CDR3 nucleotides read TGTGCCAGCAGCATGACAGGGACTAATGAAAAACTGTTTTTT. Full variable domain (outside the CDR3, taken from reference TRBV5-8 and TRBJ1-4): EAGVTQSPTHLIKTRGQQATLRCSPISGHTSVYWYQQALGLGLQFLLWYDEGEERNRGNFPPRFSGRQFPNYSSELNVNALELEDSALYLCASSMTGTNEKLFFGSGTQLSVL.

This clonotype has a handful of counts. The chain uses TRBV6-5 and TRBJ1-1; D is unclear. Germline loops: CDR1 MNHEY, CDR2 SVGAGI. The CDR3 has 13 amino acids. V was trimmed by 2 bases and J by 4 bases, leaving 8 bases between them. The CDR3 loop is CASSYVEGTEAFF. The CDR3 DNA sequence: TGTGCCAGCAGTTACGTGGAGGGCACTGAAGCTTTCTTT.

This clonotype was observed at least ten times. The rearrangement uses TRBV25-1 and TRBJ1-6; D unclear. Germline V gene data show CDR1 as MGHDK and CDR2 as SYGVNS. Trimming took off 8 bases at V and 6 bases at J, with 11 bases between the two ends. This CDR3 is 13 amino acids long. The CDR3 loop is CASGREGNSPLHF. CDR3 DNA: TGTGCCAGCGGGCGAGAGGGTAATTCACCCCTCCACTTT.

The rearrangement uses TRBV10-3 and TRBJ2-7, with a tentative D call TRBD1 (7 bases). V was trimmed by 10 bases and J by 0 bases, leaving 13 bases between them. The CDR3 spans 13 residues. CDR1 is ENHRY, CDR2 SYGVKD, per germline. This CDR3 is CASGGDSSYEQYF. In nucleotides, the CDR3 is TGTGCCAGCGGAGGGGACAGCTCCTACGAGCAGTACTTC.

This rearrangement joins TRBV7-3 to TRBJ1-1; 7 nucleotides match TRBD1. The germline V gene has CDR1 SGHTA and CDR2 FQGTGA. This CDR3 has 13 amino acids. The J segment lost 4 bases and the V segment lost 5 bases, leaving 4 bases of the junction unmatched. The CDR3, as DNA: TGTGCCAGCAGCCCAAGACAGGGCACTGAAGCTTTCTTT. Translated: CASSPRQGTEAFF.

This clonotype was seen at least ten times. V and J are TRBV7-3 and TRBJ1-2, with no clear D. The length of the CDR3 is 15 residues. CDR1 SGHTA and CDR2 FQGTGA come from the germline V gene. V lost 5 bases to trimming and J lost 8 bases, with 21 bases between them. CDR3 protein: CASSPLGRDSDGYTF. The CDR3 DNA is TGTGCCAGCAGCCCACTTGGGAGGGATTCGGACGGCTACACCTTC. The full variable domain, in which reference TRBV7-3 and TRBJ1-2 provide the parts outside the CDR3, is GAGVSQTPSNKVTEKGKYVELRCDPISGHTALYWYRQSLGQGPEFLIYFQGTGAADDSGLPNDRFFAVRPEGSVSTLKIQRTERGDSAVYLCASSPLGRDSDGYTFGSGTRLTVV.

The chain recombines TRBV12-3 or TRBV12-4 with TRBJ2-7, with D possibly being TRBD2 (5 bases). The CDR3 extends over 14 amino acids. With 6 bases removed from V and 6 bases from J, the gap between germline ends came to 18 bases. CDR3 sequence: CASSPTSRGGEQYF. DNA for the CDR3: TGTGCCAGCAGCCCTACCAGCCGGGGTGGCGAGCAGTACTTC.